The next 10 T cell receptor beta chains were all read from a single sample in a study of monozygotic twins with inflammatory bowel disease. TCRdb re-called the 5' RACE reads and gives one entry per CDR3 protein, without DNA. This sample carries about 210,000 distinct CDR3 sequences, with less than 9% going to the ten biggest clones. Sequenced input: blood. These receptors were taken from a human donor with ulcerative colitis or Crohn's disease, or a healthy co-twin of an affected twin (not recorded which).

V usage is TRBV5-1 and J usage is TRBJ2-2. The CDR3 is 15 amino acids. Per germline, CDR1 SGHRS and CDR2 YFSETQ. The CDR3 sequence: CASSLLLANTGELFF.

The chain links TRBV5-6 to TRBJ2-2; TCRdb selects TRBD1, and the lack of DNA leaves this call unchecked. The CDR3 sequence is 15 residues long. The germline V gene has CDR1 SGHDT and CDR2 YYEEEE. The CDR3 is CASSGGTTNTGELFF. Full variable domain (remainder filled in from reference TRBV5-6 and TRBJ2-2): DAGVTQSPTHLIKTRGQQVTLRCSPKSGHDTVSWYQQALGQGPQFIFQYYEEEERQRGNFPDRFSGHQFPNYSSELNVNALLLGDSALYLCASSGGTTNTGELFFGEGSRLTVL.

This chain joins TRBV5-1 and TRBJ2-1; absent DNA, TCRdb's TRBD2 call cannot be checked. CDR1 SGHRS and CDR2 YFSETQ come from the germline V gene. The CDR3 has 17 amino acids. The CDR3: CASSIGTSGFSYNEQFF.

CDR3 in amino acids: CASSTGQGLNYGYTF. The chain joins TRBV7-9 to TRBJ1-2; TCRdb outputs TRBD1, but without DNA this stays unchecked. This CDR3 region has 15 residues. The germline gives CDR1 SEHNR, CDR2 FQNEAQ (reference sequence).

The genes are TRBV3-1 and TRBJ2-7; TCRdb calls TRBD1, which cannot be checked without DNA. The CDR3 runs to 13 residues. In germline, CDR1 is LGHDT, CDR2 YNNKEL (reference sequence). CDR3 region: CASSQGTGYEQYF.

The chain has TRBV10-3 and TRBJ2-7; the D call of TRBD1 rests on TCRdb alone, since no DNA is present to check it. The CDR3 spans 14 residues. Germline CDR1 ENHRY, CDR2 SYGVKD. CDR3 sequence reads: CAITEGGTGYEQYF.

The rearrangement links TRBV7-3 to TRBJ2-1; TCRdb designates TRBD2, a call that cannot be tested without DNA. CDR1 is SGHTA, CDR2 FQGTGA, per germline. This CDR3 is built from 15 residues. This chain's CDR3 is CASSPGTSFYNEQFF.

J is TRBJ1-3 and V is TRBV9; there is no DNA to check the TCRdb D call of TRBD1. The CDR3 is 14 amino acids. Per the germline V gene, CDR1 is SGDLS and CDR2 is YYNGEE. The CDR3 sequence: CASTRGDSGNTIYF.

This chain links TRBV18 with TRBJ1-2. Germline-derived CDR1 and CDR2 are KGHSH and LQKENI. The CDR3 extends over 14 amino acids. The CDR3 reads CASSPRNGGYGYTF. The full variable domain, completed using reference TRBV18 and TRBJ1-2, is NAGVMQNPRHLVRRRGQEARLRCSPMKGHSHVYWYRQLPEEGLKFMVYLQKENIIDESGMPKERFSAEFPKEGPSILRIQQVVRGDSAAYFCASSPRNGGYGYTFGSGTRLTVV.

The V and J genes are TRBV5-1 and TRBJ2-5. CDR1 and CDR2 from the germline V gene are SGHRS and YFSETQ. CDR3 length: 14 amino acids. The CDR3 reads CASSPQEPQETQYF.